This TCR beta chain is from a study of blood T cell repertoires in COVID-19. Study-wide context: There were acute and convalescent COVID-19 samples, and they came from the United States, Italy and Spain. T cells, B-cell-depleted T cells, or PBMCs provided the cDNA or gDNA that served as material.

This clone was recorded at least ten times. The CDR3 extends over 16 amino acids. The V gene end was trimmed by 2 bases and the J gene end by 16 bases; junction bases not matched to a gene: 20. In germline, CDR1 is KGHSH, CDR2 LQKENI. Repertoires were generated with immunoSEQ multiplex PCR, while TCRdb's copy carries only in-frame clones and drops some. Of over 70,000 clones listed, roughly 71% are singletons. The sample consisted of peripheral blood. The chain combines TRBV18 with TRBJ2-1; 7 bases match TRBD2. This clonotype originated in a woman of 80 years or more with acute or convalescent COVID-19. The CDR3 DNA reads as TGTGCCAGCTCACCAAGGGCGGGGGACCCACCAATGAGCCCCTTCTTC. It encodes CASSPRAGDPPMSPFF.